Presented here are 10 T cell receptor beta chains from one specimen sequenced in a study of identical twins. Using its own MiXCR run on the 5' RACE reads, TCRdb lists one record per CDR3 protein. This sample has 400,000 to 650,000 distinct CDR3 sequences, with roughly a fifth found just once. This same sample was also taken into another study, of T cells expressing NK-cell markers.

The sequenced material came from CD4+ T cells sorted from blood. These receptors were collected from a woman aged 18-29 years in good health.

Only a few counts were recorded for this clonotype. The chain uses TRBV6-2 or TRBV6-3 and TRBJ2-5, with 7 bases aligning to TRBD2. This CDR3 comprises 15 residues. Trimming at V came to 1 base and at J to 6 bases, leaving 8 bases not matched to a gene. CDR1 and CDR2 (germline): MNHEY, SVGEGT. In nucleotides, the CDR3 is TGTGCCAGCAGTTACTTCGGCGGGAGTCAACAGACCCAGTACTTC. It translates to CASSYFGGSQQTQYF.

CDR3 DNA sequence: TGTGCCAGCAGCTTGTCCCCAGCCACAGATACGCAGTATTTT. This codes for CASSLSPATDTQYF. The chain has TRBV5-6 and TRBJ2-3; D uncertain. CDR1 and CDR2 from the germline V gene are SGHDT and YYEEEE. Trimming removed 1 base from V and 2 bases from J, with 8 bases in between. CDR3 size: 14 residues. Full variable domain (rest looked up from reference TRBV5-6 and TRBJ2-3): DAGVTQSPTHLIKTRGQQVTLRCSPKSGHDTVSWYQQALGQGPQFIFQYYEEEERQRGNFPDRFSGHQFPNYSSELNVNALLLGDSALYLCASSLSPATDTQYFGPGTRLTVL.

The chain recombines TRBV27 with TRBJ2-1; 10 bases fit TRBD2. CDR1 and CDR2 from the germline V gene are MNHEY and SMNVEV (reference sequence). With 6 bases clipped from V and 10 bases from J, the junction kept 12 bases outside the gene matches. The CDR3 contains 15 residues. CDR3 in amino acids: CASSLLAGQTHEQFF. DNA for the CDR3: TGTGCCAGCAGCCTACTAGCGGGGCAAACACACGAGCAGTTCTTC.

This chain joins TRBV6-5 and TRBJ1-1; D is perhaps TRBD1 (5 bases). This CDR3 spans 14 amino acids. Germline V gene sequence: CDR1 MNHEY, CDR2 SVGAGI. Trimming took off 0 bases at V and 11 bases at J, with 16 bases between the two ends. The CDR3 DNA reads TGTGCCAGCAGTTACTCCCTAGGACCGGGACCGGCTTTCTTT. Amino acid sequence: CASSYSLGPGPAFF.

This clonotype was seen a handful of times. This sequence joins TRBV20-1 and TRBJ2-1, with 8 bases aligning to TRBD2. This CDR3 is built from 16 residues. V was clipped by 5 bases and J by 8 bases; unmatched bases: 17. From germline, CDR1 is DFQATT and CDR2 SNEGSKA (reference sequence). The CDR3 coding sequence is TGCAGTGCTTCTAACGCCGCCGAGCGGGAGAGGGATGAGCAGTTCTTC. Its protein is CSASNAAERERDEQFF.

This clonotype showed up just a few times. V usage is TRBV5-1 and J usage is TRBJ1-2, with 9 bases matching TRBD1. The CDR3 is 14 amino acids. V gave up 1 base and J gave up 7 bases; unmatched junction bases: 5. CDR1 is SGHRS and CDR2 is YFSETQ in the germline V gene. DNA for the CDR3: TGCGCCAGCAGCTTGAACAGGGGGCGAAGTGGCTACACCTTC. Residues: CASSLNRGRSGYTF. The full variable domain, rest sourced from reference TRBV5-1 and TRBJ1-2, is KAGVTQTPRYLIKTRGQQVTLSCSPISGHRSVSWYQQTPGQGLQFLFEYFSETQRNKGNFPGRFSGRQFSNSRSEMNVSTLELGDSALYLCASSLNRGRSGYTFGSGTRLTVV.

In this sample, this clonotype turned up once. The DNA for the CDR3 is TGTGCCAGCAGGGCCCCCGGGACTAGCGGGGGGACCGGGGAGCTGTTTTTT. Its translation is CASRAPGTSGGTGELFF. The V gene is TRBV6-1, the J gene TRBJ2-2; the match to TRBD2 covers 15 bases. CDR1 is MNHNS, CDR2 SASEGT, per germline. Trimming cost V 6 bases and J 5 bases; bases outside gene matches: 7. The CDR3 loop spans 17 amino acids.

The V call is TRBV5-1, the J call TRBJ2-7; 9 nucleotides align to TRBD1. The V segment lost 7 bases and the J segment 0 bases; nucleotides outside the gene matches: 5. There are 14 residues in the CDR3. Germline values: CDR1 SGHRS, CDR2 YFSETQ. The chain's CDR3 is CASGQTGGSYEQYF. The CDR3 bases are TGCGCCAGCGGACAGACAGGGGGCTCCTACGAGCAGTACTTC.

This clonotype was seen a few times. The chain recombines TRBV6-2 or TRBV6-3 with TRBJ2-7; D ambiguous. Germline CDR1 and CDR2: MNHEY and SVGEGT. The CDR3 totals 11 residues. V was trimmed by 7 bases and J by 2 bases, leaving 6 bases between them. CDR3 in DNA: TGTGCCAGCAAATGGGCCTACGAGCAGTACTTC. Amino acids: CASKWAYEQYF.

This rearrangement joins TRBV20-1 to TRBJ2-7; D not certain. CDR3 size: 13 residues. From germline, CDR1 is DFQATT and CDR2 SNEGSKA (reference sequence). The germline V and J ends were trimmed by 5 bases and 5 bases, with 16 bases remaining between them. This CDR3 reads CSAAARQLNEQYF. The CDR3, as DNA: TGCAGTGCTGCGGCTAGGCAGCTGAACGAGCAGTACTTC.